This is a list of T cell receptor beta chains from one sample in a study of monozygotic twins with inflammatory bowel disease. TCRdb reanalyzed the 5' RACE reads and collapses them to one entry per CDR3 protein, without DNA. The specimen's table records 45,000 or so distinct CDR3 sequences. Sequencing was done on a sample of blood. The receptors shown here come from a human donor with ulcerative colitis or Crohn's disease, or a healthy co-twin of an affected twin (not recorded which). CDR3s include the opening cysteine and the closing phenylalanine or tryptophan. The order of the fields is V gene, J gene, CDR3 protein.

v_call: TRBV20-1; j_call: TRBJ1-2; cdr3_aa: CSAEAGIYQGAEGYTF
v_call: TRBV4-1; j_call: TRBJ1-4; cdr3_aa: CASSQDRTNEKLFF
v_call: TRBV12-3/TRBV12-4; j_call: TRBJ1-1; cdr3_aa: CATTGTVVNTEAFF
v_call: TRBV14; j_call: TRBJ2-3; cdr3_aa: CASSQEMASGRAEDTQYF
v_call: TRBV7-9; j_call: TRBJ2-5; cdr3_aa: CASSLQGLAGGVETQYF
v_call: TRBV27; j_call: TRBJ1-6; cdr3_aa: CASSFWPRQTYNSPLHF
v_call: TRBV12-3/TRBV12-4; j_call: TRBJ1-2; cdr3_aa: CASSFRQGWTNYGYTF
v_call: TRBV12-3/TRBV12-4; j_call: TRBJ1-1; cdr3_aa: CASSFTRTEAFF
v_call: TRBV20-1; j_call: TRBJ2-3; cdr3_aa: CSAPPPADTQYF
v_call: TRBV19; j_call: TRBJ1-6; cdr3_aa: CASSATGVNSPLHF
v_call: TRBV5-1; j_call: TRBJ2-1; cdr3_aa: CASSLVRGGQDEQFF
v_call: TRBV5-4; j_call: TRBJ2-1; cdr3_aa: CASSFVAGVHNEQFF
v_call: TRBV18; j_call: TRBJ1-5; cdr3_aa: CASSPQGATNQPQHF
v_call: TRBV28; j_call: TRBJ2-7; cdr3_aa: CASSAGNLYEQYF
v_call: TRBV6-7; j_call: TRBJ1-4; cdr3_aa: CARTDQNEKLFF
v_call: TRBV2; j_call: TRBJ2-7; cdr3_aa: CASSAGASPYEQYF
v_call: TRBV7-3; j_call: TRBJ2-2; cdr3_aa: CASSLLSVNTGELFF
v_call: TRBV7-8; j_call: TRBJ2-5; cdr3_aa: CASSSLAGGQGTQYF
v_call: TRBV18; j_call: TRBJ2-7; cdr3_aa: CASSPGTGSSYEQYF
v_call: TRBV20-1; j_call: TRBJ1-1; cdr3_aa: CSVNPGTEAFF
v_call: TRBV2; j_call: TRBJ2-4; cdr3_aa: CASSEAKQGSKNMQYF
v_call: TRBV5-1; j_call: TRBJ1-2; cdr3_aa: CASSFSSNYGYTF
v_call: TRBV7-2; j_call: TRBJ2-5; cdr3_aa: CASSLERPRETQYF
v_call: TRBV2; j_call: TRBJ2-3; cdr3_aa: CASSVPRGATTDTQYF
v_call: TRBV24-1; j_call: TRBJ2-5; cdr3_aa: CATSSSGRETQYF
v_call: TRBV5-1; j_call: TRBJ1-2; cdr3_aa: CASSSTTGTNYGYTF
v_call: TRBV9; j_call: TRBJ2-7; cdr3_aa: CASSVAANSYEQYF
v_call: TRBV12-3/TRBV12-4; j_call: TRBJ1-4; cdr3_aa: CASSTGDRGRVEKLFF
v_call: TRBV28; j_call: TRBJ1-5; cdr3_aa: CASSLSQGYNQPQHF
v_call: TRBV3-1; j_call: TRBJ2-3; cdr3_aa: CASSQDLAVWPGGTDTQYF
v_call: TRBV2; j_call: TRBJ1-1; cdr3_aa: CASSAVGNTEAFF
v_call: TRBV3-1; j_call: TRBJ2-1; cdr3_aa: CASSKRGGRAHYNEQFF
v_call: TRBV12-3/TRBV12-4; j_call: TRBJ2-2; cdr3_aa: CASSKGTGGGLTGELFF
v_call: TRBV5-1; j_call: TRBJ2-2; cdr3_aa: CASSFDGGLNTGELFF
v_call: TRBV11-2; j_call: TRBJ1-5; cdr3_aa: CASSYYGGQPQHF
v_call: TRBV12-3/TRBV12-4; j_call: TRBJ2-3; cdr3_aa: CASQPGYQTDTQYF
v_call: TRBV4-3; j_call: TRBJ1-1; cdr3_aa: CASSQDPGWSTEAFF
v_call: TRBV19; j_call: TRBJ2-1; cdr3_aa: CASSPGAGGSSYNEQFF
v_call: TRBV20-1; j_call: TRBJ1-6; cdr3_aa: CSSGTDNSPLHF
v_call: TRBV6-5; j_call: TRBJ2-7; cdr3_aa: CASSFSGRDGQYF
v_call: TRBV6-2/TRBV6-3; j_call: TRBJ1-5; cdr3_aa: CASRAPQGHQPQHF
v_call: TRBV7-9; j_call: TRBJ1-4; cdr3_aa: CASSSGDTANEKLFF
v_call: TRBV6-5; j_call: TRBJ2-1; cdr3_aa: CASRAGLAGGSSYNEQFF
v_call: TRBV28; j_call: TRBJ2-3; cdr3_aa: CASSPPRQGRAGDTQYF
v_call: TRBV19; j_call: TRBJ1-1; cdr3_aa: CASSITRTGEAFF
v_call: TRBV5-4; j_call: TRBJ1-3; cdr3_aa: CASSTDRVGNTIYF
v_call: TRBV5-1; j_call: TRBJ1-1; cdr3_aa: CASSLDFPFEAFF
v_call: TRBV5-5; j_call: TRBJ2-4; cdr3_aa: CASSLGRENMQYF
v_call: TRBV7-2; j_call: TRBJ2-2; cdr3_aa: CASSPAFSDTGELFF
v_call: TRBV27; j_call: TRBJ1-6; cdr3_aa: CASSYRGNSPLHF
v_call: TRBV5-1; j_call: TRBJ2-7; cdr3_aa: CASSFQGEDYYEQYF
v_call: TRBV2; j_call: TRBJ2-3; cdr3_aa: CASLRLAPSTDTQYF
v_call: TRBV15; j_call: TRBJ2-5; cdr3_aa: CATSRRSAGRETQYF
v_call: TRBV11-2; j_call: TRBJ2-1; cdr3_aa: CASSLERVRAYNEQFF